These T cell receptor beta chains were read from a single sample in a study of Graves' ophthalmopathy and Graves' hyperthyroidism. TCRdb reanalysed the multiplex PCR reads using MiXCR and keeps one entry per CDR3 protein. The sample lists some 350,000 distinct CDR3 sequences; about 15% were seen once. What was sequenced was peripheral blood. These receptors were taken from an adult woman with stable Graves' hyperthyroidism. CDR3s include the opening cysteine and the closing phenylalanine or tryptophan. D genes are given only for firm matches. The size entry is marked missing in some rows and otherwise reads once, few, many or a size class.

TGTGCCAGCAGTTTAGAGGGAGGCATCTCCTACGAGCAGTACTTC	CASSLEGGISYEQYF	many	15	.	TRBV28	TRBJ2-7
TGTGCCAGCAGCACCGGGACAGGGATGGGGGTCACTGAAGCTTTCTTT	CASSTGTGMGVTEAFF	many	16	TRBD1	TRBV6-5	TRBJ1-1
TGTGCCAGCAGAGGGACTAGCGGGAGACATTACGAGCAGTACTTC	CASRGTSGRHYEQYF	many	15	TRBD2	TRBV11-2	TRBJ2-7
TGTGCCAGCAGCCGGGGACTGTTAAATTCACCCCTCCACTTT	CASSRGLLNSPLHF	.	14	.	TRBV6-1	TRBJ1-6
TGTGCCAGCAGCCAAACAGGGACTAGCGGGGAAGAGACCCAGTACTTC	CASSQTGTSGEETQYF	many	16	TRBD2	TRBV4-2	TRBJ2-5
TGCGCCAGCAGCTTGGGACCGAACTCTGGAAACACCATATATTTT	CASSLGPNSGNTIYF	.	15	.	TRBV5-1	TRBJ1-3
TGTGCCAGCAGTTTTTCGCGCGGCGAGCAGTACTTC	CASSFSRGEQYF	many	12	.	TRBV6-2/TRBV6-3	TRBJ2-7
TGTGCCAGCAGCTCAACCATGGGGGGTGTCTACAATGAGCAGTTCTTC	CASSSTMGGVYNEQFF	few	16	.	TRBV7-2	TRBJ2-1
TGTGCCAGCACTCCCGGAGCGGGGGGCTACGAGCAGTACTTC	CASTPGAGGYEQYF	many	14	TRBD2	TRBV12-3/TRBV12-4	TRBJ2-7
TGTGCCATCAGTGCTCAACAGGGGGCCCACGAGCAGTACTTC	CAISAQQGAHEQYF	many	14	TRBD1	TRBV10-3	TRBJ2-7
TGTGCCAGCAGTTTTGGTCGGGTGGCTAGCGGAGGGGGCGCCGGGGAGCTGTTTTTT	CASSFGRVASGGGAGELFF	many	19	.	TRBV12-3/TRBV12-4	TRBJ2-2
TGTGCCAGCAGTTACCGCGGACAGGGACGGGATGGCTACACCTTC	CASSYRGQGRDGYTF	many	15	TRBD1	TRBV6-5	TRBJ1-2
TGTGCCAGCAGTGCACCAATATCGAAACAAGGGAGTAGTTCCTACGAGCAGTACTTC	CASSAPISKQGSSSYEQYF	many	19	.	TRBV6-1	TRBJ2-7
TGTGCCAGCAGTTTTGGGATCGACGAGCAGTACTTC	CASSFGIDEQYF	many	12	.	TRBV6-5	TRBJ2-7